These 26 T cell receptor beta chains share one sample of origin, sequenced in a study of blood T cell repertoires in COVID-19. Generated by immunoSEQ multiplex PCR, the TCRdb table keeps only in-frame clones and is missing some. The table includes around 370,000 clones, roughly 89% detected once. Sequencing was performed on peripheral blood. The receptors stem from a man between 18 and 35 years old with active or convalescent COVID-19.

This chain uses TRBV28 with TRBJ1-6, with 10 positions matching TRBD1. V gave up 6 bases and J gave up 5 bases; unmatched junction bases: 4. The germline gives CDR1 MDHEN, CDR2 SYDVKM. CDR3 size: 15 residues. CDR3 DNA sequence: TGTGCCAGCAGACGGACAGGGGGTCATAATTCACCCCTCCACTTT. It specifies CASRRTGGHNSPLHF.

The chain is built from TRBV19 and TRBJ1-2; TRBD1 agrees at 7 bases. V was clipped by 5 bases and J by 2 bases; unmatched bases: 8. CDR3 size: 15 residues. The germline gives CDR1 LNHDA, CDR2 SQIVND (reference sequence). The CDR3 protein is CASSYPSDRNYGYTF. CDR3 coding DNA: TGTGCCAGTAGTTACCCTTCGGACAGGAACTATGGCTACACCTTC.

This clone was counted between two and nine times. The chain couples TRBV27 to TRBJ1-1; D gene unclear. CDR1 MNHEY and CDR2 SMNVEV come from the germline V gene (reference sequence). CDR3 size: 13 residues. Deletions cut 3 bases from V and 1 base from J, with 6 bases between. The CDR3 DNA reads TGTGCCAGCAGTTTTAAGCCGAACACTGAAGCTTTCTTT. This encodes CASSFKPNTEAFF.

The chain employs TRBV28 and TRBJ1-2; D is possibly TRBD1 (6 bases). V lost 5 bases and J 6 bases, leaving 16 bases between the germline ends. This CDR3 has 14 amino acids. Germline loops: CDR1 MDHEN, CDR2 SYDVKM. Here the CDR3 DNA reads TGTGCCAGCAGTCGGATAGCAGGGGTGGATGGCTACACCTTC. Translation gives CASSRIAGVDGYTF.

V usage is TRBV27 and J usage is TRBJ1-1; D is perhaps TRBD1 (6 bases). Trimming took 6 bases from V and 1 from J, leaving 12 bases between them. CDR3 size: 14 residues. Germline V gives CDR1 MNHEY, CDR2 SMNVEV (reference sequence). Here the CDR3 reads CASSYRQENTEAFF. The CDR3 DNA is TGTGCCAGCAGCTATCGACAGGAGAACACTGAAGCTTTCTTT.

V usage is TRBV5-1 and J usage is TRBJ2-4, with 13 bases aligning to TRBD2. The CDR3 runs to 17 residues. CDR1 and CDR2 from the germline V gene are SGHRS and YFSETQ. Trimming cost V 2 bases and J 0 bases; bases outside gene matches: 2. CDR3 nucleotides: TGCGCCAGCAGCTTCGGGACTAGCGGGGTAGCCAAAAACATTCAGTACTTC. This gives the protein CASSFGTSGVAKNIQYF.

This sequence joins TRBV3-1 (or the pseudogene TRBV3-2) and TRBJ2-3; 10 nucleotides align to TRBD1. Germline V gene data show CDR1 as LGHDT and CDR2 as YNNKEL (reference sequence). V dropped 2 bases and J dropped 1; count of bases not matched to a gene: 6. The CDR3 runs to 17 residues. CDR3 sequence: CASSQIGTGVCTDTQYF. DNA of the CDR3: TGTGCCAGCAGCCAAATCGGGACAGGGGTATGCACAGATACGCAGTATTTT.

The rearrangement links TRBV18 to TRBJ2-2; maybe TRBD2 (6 bases). The CDR3 consists of 15 residues. Trimming cost V 3 bases and J 6 bases, with 14 bases left between them. Germline-derived CDR1 and CDR2 are KGHSH and LQKENI. CDR3 nucleotide sequence: TGTGCCAGCTCACCCTTCGGAGGGGACGCCGGGGAGCTGTTTTTT. Translating gives CASSPFGGDAGELFF. The complete variable domain, with remaining parts taken from reference TRBV18 and TRBJ2-2, reads NAGVMQNPRHLVRRRGQEARLRCSPMKGHSHVYWYRQLPEEGLKFMVYLQKENIIDESGMPKERFSAEFPKEGPSILRIQQVVRGDSAAYFCASSPFGGDAGELFFGEGSRLTVL.

This chain connects TRBV7-2 to TRBJ1-3, with D perhaps matching TRBD1 (5 bases). The CDR3 has 13 amino acids. The V and J ends lost 7 bases and 4 bases respectively, with 11 bases between them. Per the germline V gene, CDR1 is SGHTA and CDR2 is FQGNSA. CDR3 bases: TGTGCCAGCACCGCGGGACGCGGAAACACCATATATTTT. This encodes CASTAGRGNTIYF.

For the CDR3, the DNA is TGTGCCAGCAGCTTGACAGGGGATAATTCACCCCTCCACTTT. Translation gives CASSLTGDNSPLHF. The chain couples TRBV4-2 to TRBJ1-6, with 8 positions matching TRBD1. This CDR3 contains 14 residues. Germline V CDR1 and CDR2: LGHNA, YNFKEQ. The V segment lost 5 bases and the J segment 5 bases; nucleotides outside the gene matches: 2.

This chain connects TRBV24-1 to TRBJ2-3, with 9 bases that match TRBD2. This CDR3 has 15 amino acids. The germline CDR1 and CDR2 sequences are KGHDR and SFDVKD. J was trimmed by 12 bases and V by 3 bases; bases with no gene match: 12. The CDR3 nucleotides read TGTGCCACCAGTGATACAGCGGGAGGCGGGGGGTCCCAGTATTTT. It specifies CATSDTAGGGGSQYF.

The chain recombines TRBV4-2 with TRBJ2-6; perhaps TRBD1 as D (5 bases). Trimming left V 5 bases short and J 0 bases short, with 17 bases between. This CDR3 comprises 18 residues. Looked up from germline, CDR1 is LGHNA and CDR2 is YNFKEQ. CDR3 residues: CASSERDSRSSGANVLTF. The CDR3 DNA follows: TGTGCCAGCAGCGAGCGAGACAGTCGGAGCTCTGGGGCCAACGTCCTGACTTTC.

The chain has TRBV27 and TRBJ2-3; no definite D call. The germline V gene has CDR1 MNHEY and CDR2 SMNVEV (reference sequence). This CDR3 has 14 amino acids. V gave up 4 bases and J gave up 5 bases, with 13 bases separating them. The CDR3 DNA sequence: TGTGCCAGCAGTTATGGTAGTAACGGAGATACGCAGTATTTT. Translated, it gives CASSYGSNGDTQYF.

This chain uses TRBV9 with TRBJ1-5; 7 bases are a match to TRBD1. J lost 4 bases, V lost 3 bases, and 7 bases had no gene match. Germline CDR1 is SGDLS and CDR2 is YYNGEE. The CDR3 loop spans 15 amino acids. The CDR3 spells CASSEQGTANQPQHF. The DNA for the CDR3 is TGTGCCAGCAGCGAACAGGGGACCGCGAATCAGCCCCAGCATTTT.

There are a few counts of this clone. The chain combines TRBV5-1 with TRBJ1-2; D ambiguous. The germline V gene encodes CDR1 SGHRS and CDR2 YFSETQ. There are 13 residues in the CDR3. Trimming removed 0 bases from V and 8 bases from J, with 11 bases in between. CDR3 in amino acids: CASSLGGVKGYTF. The CDR3 DNA is TGCGCCAGCAGCTTGGGAGGAGTCAAGGGCTACACCTTC.

The rearrangement uses TRBV7-9 and TRBJ2-7; 9 bases match TRBD1. The J segment lost 4 bases and the V segment lost 4 bases, leaving 5 bases of the junction unmatched. Looked up from germline, CDR1 is SEHNR and CDR2 is FQNEAQ (reference sequence). This CDR3 is 14 amino acids long. This CDR3 is CASSSGTGIYEQYF. The CDR3 region has the DNA TGTGCCAGCAGCTCCGGGACAGGGATATACGAGCAGTACTTC.

V gene TRBV4-1 combines with J gene TRBJ2-7; 9 bases match TRBD1. Germline CDR1 is MGHRA and CDR2 is YSYEKL. Germline trimming cut 1 base from V and 1 base from J; bases unmatched to any gene: 5. The CDR3 runs 16 residues. CDR3 region: CASSQADRGLSYEQYF. As DNA, the CDR3 is TGCGCCAGCAGCCAAGCGGACAGGGGCTTGTCCTACGAGCAGTACTTC.

This clone has a handful of counts. The chain uses TRBV7-3 and TRBJ1-2; 8 nucleotides line up with TRBD1. The V segment lost 5 bases and the J segment 6 bases; nucleotides outside the gene matches: 5. Germline loops: CDR1 SGHTA, CDR2 FQGTGA. This CDR3 is built from 13 residues. CDR3 nucleotide sequence: TGTGCCAGCAGCCGACAGGGGAAGGATGGCTACACCTTC. Protein product: CASSRQGKDGYTF.

The chain couples TRBV20-1 to TRBJ1-2; D remains unclear. V was cut by 3 bases and J by 8 bases, with 16 bases left in between. Germline V gives CDR1 DFQATT, CDR2 SNEGSKA (reference sequence). The CDR3 sequence is 13 residues long. The CDR3 nucleotides read TGCAGTGCTAGTCGGGGAGGCAATGGGGGCTACACCTTC. Amino acid sequence: CSASRGGNGGYTF.

The chain combines TRBV15 with TRBJ2-7, with 7 bases lining up with TRBD2. Germline-derived CDR1 and CDR2 are LNHNV and YYDKDF (reference sequence). V shed 4 bases and J 4 bases; nucleotides not matched to a gene: 4. This CDR3 has 13 amino acids. In DNA, the CDR3 is TGTGCCACCAGCAACGGGGGGAGGTACGAGCAGTACTTC. Residues: CATSNGGRYEQYF.

J is TRBJ1-5 and V is TRBV28, with TRBD1 as a possible D gene (5 bases). The germline V gene encodes CDR1 MDHEN and CDR2 SYDVKM. Trimming shortened V by 6 bases and J by 6 bases, and 9 bases separated the two germline ends. CDR3 length: 12 amino acids. CDR3 sequence: CASRGGGQPQHF. DNA for the CDR3: TGTGCCAGCAGAGGCGGGGGTCAGCCCCAGCATTTT.

The chain combines TRBV2 with TRBJ2-7; D remains unclear. Trimming left V 4 bases short and J 0 bases short, with 13 bases between. The CDR3 sequence is 15 residues long. Germline V gene lookup returns CDR1 SNHLY and CDR2 FYNNEI. CDR3 DNA sequence: TGTGCCAGCAGTGGCCTGGGCCAAAGCTCCTACGAGCAGTACTTC. This encodes CASSGLGQSSYEQYF. The full variable domain, in which reference TRBV2 and TRBJ2-7 provide the parts outside the CDR3, is EPEVTQTPSHQVTQMGQEVILRCVPISNHLYFYWYRQILGQKVEFLVSFYNNEISEKSEIFDDQFSVERPDGSNFTLKIRSTKLEDSAMYFCASSGLGQSSYEQYFGPGTRLTVT.

This sequence joins TRBV19 and TRBJ2-7, with 10 bases identical to TRBD1. The CDR3 contains 14 residues. Losses at the gene ends were 4 bases for V and 2 bases for J; bases not matched to a gene: 2. Germline V gene sequence: CDR1 LNHDA, CDR2 SQIVND (reference sequence). The CDR3 sequence: CASSTGTGAYEQYF. The DNA of the CDR3 is TGTGCCAGTAGTACCGGGACAGGGGCCTACGAGCAGTACTTC.

This chain links TRBV27 with TRBJ1-1; 7 nucleotides match TRBD1. Germline assignment: CDR1 MNHEY and CDR2 SMNVEV (reference sequence). The V and J ends lost 8 bases and 3 bases, in that order; junction bases with no gene match: 18. This CDR3 is built from 17 residues. DNA of the CDR3: TGTGCCAGCTGTGGAATCAGGGGGAGAGGGGGGCACACTGAAGCTTTCTTT. As protein: CASCGIRGRGGHTEAFF.

Written as DNA, the CDR3 is TGTGCCAGTAGTACAGTACAGGGATTGGGCACTGAAGCTTTCTTT. Residues: CASSTVQGLGTEAFF. The genes are TRBV19 and TRBJ1-1, with a possible D match to TRBD1 (6 bases). V was cut by 4 bases and J by 4 bases, with 16 bases left in between. Germline V lookup: CDR1 LNHDA, CDR2 SQIVND (reference sequence). The CDR3 is 15 residues long.

Notes on this clone: Additional DNA sequences in this sample encode the identical CDR3. J is TRBJ1-2 and V is TRBV28; D is possibly TRBD1 (5 bases). The germline gives CDR1 MDHEN, CDR2 SYDVKM. V gave up 6 bases and J gave up 2 bases, with 10 bases separating them. This CDR3 comprises 13 residues. This chain's CDR3 is CASSPTGNYGYTF. CDR3 sequence (DNA): TGTGCCAGCAGCCCCACAGGAAACTATGGCTACACCTTC.